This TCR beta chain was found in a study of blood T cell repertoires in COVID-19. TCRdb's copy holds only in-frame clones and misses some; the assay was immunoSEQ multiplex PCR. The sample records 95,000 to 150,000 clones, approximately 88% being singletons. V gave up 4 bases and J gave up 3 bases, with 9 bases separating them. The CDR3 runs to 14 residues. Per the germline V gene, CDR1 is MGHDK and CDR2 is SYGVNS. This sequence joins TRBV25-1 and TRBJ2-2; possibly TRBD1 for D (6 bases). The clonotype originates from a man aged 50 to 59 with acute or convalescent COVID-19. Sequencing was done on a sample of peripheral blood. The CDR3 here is CASSVGHYTGELFF. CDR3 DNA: TGTGCCAGCAGTGTGGGACATTACACCGGGGAGCTGTTTTTT.